A selection of T cell receptor beta chains follows, all from one sample in a study of T cell changes during pregnancy in multiple sclerosis. The protocol was immunoSEQ multiplex PCR, while the TCRdb copy is restricted to in-frame clones and leaves out a portion. This sample has over 80,000 clones, with 75% to 95% found just once. This material consisted of peripheral blood, taken in the second trimester of pregnancy. The receptors were sampled from a female donor in good health, enrolled as a control in a pregnancy study. Each CDR3 is given with its conserved first and last residue. Each record gives: clone size, J gene, CDR3 length, V gene, D gene, CDR3 protein, CDR3 DNA. D genes are given only for firm matches. Clone size is stated in some rows and not others, as once, few, many or a class when expanded.

clone_size: .; j_call: TRBJ1-4; cdr3_length: 18; v_call: TRBV27; d_call: .; cdr3_aa: CASSSGRVRTPTNEKLFF; cdr3_nt: TGTGCCAGCAGTTCAGGACGAGTTAGGACTCCAACTAATGAAAAACTGTTTTTT
clone_size: .; j_call: TRBJ2-1; cdr3_length: 16; v_call: TRBV9; d_call: TRBD2; cdr3_aa: CASSDQSGGAYNEQFF; cdr3_nt: TGTGCCAGCAGCGACCAAAGCGGGGGGGCCTACAATGAGCAGTTCTTC
clone_size: once; j_call: TRBJ2-1; cdr3_length: 18; v_call: TRBV7-9; d_call: TRBD2; cdr3_aa: CASSRTSGSHRVYNEQFF; cdr3_nt: TGTGCCAGCAGCAGGACTAGCGGGTCCCACAGGGTCTACAATGAGCAGTTCTTC
clone_size: .; j_call: TRBJ2-2; cdr3_length: 16; v_call: TRBV5-4; d_call: .; cdr3_aa: CASSLDGGRYTGELFF; cdr3_nt: TGTGCCAGCAGCTTGGATGGAGGGCGCTACACCGGGGAGCTGTTTTTT
clone_size: .; j_call: TRBJ2-4; cdr3_length: 17; v_call: TRBV7-9; d_call: .; cdr3_aa: CASSLASSGTAKNIQYF; cdr3_nt: TGTGCCAGCAGCTTAGCTAGTAGCGGTACAGCCAAAAACATTCAGTACTTC
clone_size: .; j_call: TRBJ1-2; cdr3_length: 12; v_call: TRBV27; d_call: .; cdr3_aa: CASSPTGAGYTF; cdr3_nt: TGTGCCAGCAGTCCCACGGGAGCGGGCTACACCTTC
clone_size: .; j_call: TRBJ1-5; cdr3_length: 16; v_call: TRBV7-9; d_call: TRBD1; cdr3_aa: CASSLVQGADDQPQHF; cdr3_nt: TGTGCCAGCAGCTTAGTGCAGGGGGCGGACGATCAGCCCCAGCATTTT
clone_size: .; j_call: TRBJ2-2; cdr3_length: 16; v_call: TRBV10-3; d_call: TRBD2; cdr3_aa: CAINRGLAGDTGELFF; cdr3_nt: TGTGCCATCAATAGGGGCCTAGCGGGGGACACCGGGGAGCTGTTTTTT
clone_size: .; j_call: TRBJ1-6; cdr3_length: 17; v_call: TRBV27; d_call: .; cdr3_aa: CASSRQYLSSYNSPLHF; cdr3_nt: TGTGCCAGCAGTCGACAGTATCTGAGCTCCTATAATTCACCCCTCCACTTT
clone_size: .; j_call: TRBJ2-1; cdr3_length: 15; v_call: TRBV28; d_call: .; cdr3_aa: CASSPGGTPNREQFF; cdr3_nt: TGTGCCAGCAGTCCCGGGGGAACTCCCAACCGGGAGCAGTTCTTC
clone_size: .; j_call: TRBJ2-1; cdr3_length: 14; v_call: TRBV5-1; d_call: TRBD2; cdr3_aa: CASSPGLAGLPEFF; cdr3_nt: TGCGCCAGCAGTCCGGGACTAGCGGGCCTCCCAGAGTTCTTC
clone_size: .; j_call: TRBJ2-5; cdr3_length: 13; v_call: TRBV7-9; d_call: .; cdr3_aa: CASREPLRETQYF; cdr3_nt: TGTGCCAGCAGGGAGCCGTTAAGGGAGACCCAGTACTTC
clone_size: .; j_call: TRBJ2-1; cdr3_length: 13; v_call: TRBV13; d_call: .; cdr3_aa: CASSISSYNEQFF; cdr3_nt: TGTGCCAGCAGCATCAGCTCCTACAATGAGCAGTTCTTC